A selection of T cell receptor beta chains follows, all from one sample in a study of cytomegalovirus exposure and HLA in healthy donors. TCRdb's table, derived via immunoSEQ multiplex PCR, lists solely in-frame clones and lacks some. Its table lists 55,000 to 75,000 clones. Sequenced: PBMCs. The source of these receptors is a male donor in good health and CMV-seronegative. CDR3s leave out the opening cysteine and the closing phenylalanine or tryptophan. Each record gives: J gene, CDR3 length, V gene, CDR3 protein.

J: TRBJ1-3; length: 12; V: TRBV9; CDR3: ASSGRGAGNTIY
J: TRBJ1-6; length: 13; V: TRBV4-2; CDR3: ASSQEYQNNSPLH
J: TRBJ2-4; length: 11; V: TRBV29-1; CDR3: SVTGAGEVIQY
J: TRBJ1-6; length: 16; V: TRBV27; CDR3: ASSLEAGGTVPNSPLH
J: -; length: 15; V: TRBV11-3; CDR3: ASSLAVGRFAVAEQY
J: TRBJ2-2; length: 14; V: TRBV28; CDR3: ASSLTQGASTGELF
J: TRBJ1-4; length: 12; V: TRBV4-3; CDR3: ASSQDPGREKLF
J: TRBJ1-2; length: 12; V: TRBV7-2; CDR3: ASSNIQGRNGYT
J: TRBJ2-7; length: 12; V: TRBV29-1; CDR3: SVGFSGRGNEQY
J: TRBJ2-7; length: 12; V: TRBV7-9; CDR3: ASSMERDRVEQY
J: TRBJ2-7; length: 13; V: TRBV7-2; CDR3: ASSRGGTRAYEQY
J: TRBJ1-4; length: 12; V: TRBV6-1; CDR3: ASSEGARGEKLF
J: TRBJ2-2; length: 12; V: TRBV10-3; CDR3: AISGSYGTGELF
J: TRBJ1-1; length: 13; V: TRBV6-5; CDR3: ASSYGSNFGTEAF
J: TRBJ1-5; length: 15; V: TRBV11-2; CDR3: ASSFGTGVISDQPQH
J: TRBJ2-7; length: 11; V: TRBV30; CDR3: AWRQGRPYEQY
J: TRBJ1-5; length: 12; V: TRBV10-3; CDR3: ATGVDRANQPQH
J: TRBJ2-1; length: 13; V: TRBV2; CDR3: ASRILGTGVDEQF
J: TRBJ2-1; length: 11; V: TRBV27; CDR3: ASSLRLTNEQF
J: TRBJ2-1; length: 14; V: TRBV5-4; CDR3: ASSSPPGQGNNEQF
J: TRBJ1-2; length: 12; V: TRBV2; CDR3: ASSEVGQGYGYT
J: TRBJ2-7; length: 12; V: TRBV11-3; CDR3: ASSLSGGNYEQY
J: TRBJ2-1; length: 14; V: TRBV7-9; CDR3: ASSLASGSSDNEQF
J: TRBJ2-1; length: 13; V: TRBV7-2; CDR3: ASSLTSGRYNEQF
J: TRBJ1-5; length: 13; V: TRBV2; CDR3: ASRGQGVGNQPQH
J: TRBJ2-7; length: 9; V: TRBV28; CDR3: ASKVGDEQY
J: TRBJ2-1; length: 12; V: TRBV29-1; CDR3: SVEDGGLGHEQF
J: TRBJ1-3; length: 12; V: TRBV2; CDR3: ASSEATNRNTIY